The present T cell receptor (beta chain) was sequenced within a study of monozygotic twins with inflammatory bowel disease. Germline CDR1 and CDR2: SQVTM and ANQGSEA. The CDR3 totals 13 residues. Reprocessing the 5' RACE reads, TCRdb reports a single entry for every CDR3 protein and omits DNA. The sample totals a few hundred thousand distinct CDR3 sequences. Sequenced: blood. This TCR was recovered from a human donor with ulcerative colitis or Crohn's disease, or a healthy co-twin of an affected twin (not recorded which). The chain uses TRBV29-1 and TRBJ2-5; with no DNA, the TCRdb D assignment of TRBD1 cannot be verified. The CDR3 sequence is CSVERQGKETQYF.